This TCR beta chain stems from a study of shared clonotypes between healthy human individuals. Whole-study findings and limits: Non-shared clonotypes had lower generation probabilities than those shared by all four donors.

Assay: immunoSEQ multiplex PCR; the TCRdb copy retains only in-frame clones and omits some. The sample lists about 2,500,000 clones, 90% to 95% seen once, with roughly 0.14% in the top ten. Comment on this clone: Its antigen is not known.

CD4+ cell separation produced CD45RA+ naive and CD45RA-negative memory subsets. The TCR originated in a man aged 18 to 29 in good health. Sample: naive CD4+ T cells sorted from blood. Stated subset: CD45RA+ positively selected.

The CDR3 coding sequence is TGTGCCATCAGTGAGTCCGAGGTGGCTACCATATATTTT. This encodes CAISESEVATIYF. The genes are TRBV10-3 and TRBJ1-3; D not certain. The CDR3 runs 13 residues. Germline CDR1 is ENHRY and CDR2 is SYGVKD. Trimming took off 0 bases at V and 10 bases at J, with 10 bases between the two ends.